What follows are 26 T cell receptor beta chains derived from one specimen sequenced in a study of human T cells and chemical hapten exposure. Noted time point: pre-sensitization, week 0. The treatment: therapeutic diphenylcyclopropenone sensitization with weekly scalp DPC. Each CDR3 protein is one row after TCRdb ran MiXCR on the RACE reads. Of approximately 400,000 distinct CDR3 sequences in the sample, roughly 5.3% are singletons; the top ten hold approximately 2.8%. The sample in question was whole blood, obtained in connection with sensitization to the hapten diphenylcyclopropenone (DPC). The receptors were gathered from a woman aged 50 to 60 with alopecia areata. Some clones in this sample may be carry-over from other donors' samples.

Ten or more counts support this clonotype. The rearrangement joins TRBV27 to TRBJ2-3; D perhaps matches TRBD2 (5 bases). The CDR3 runs to 15 residues. The germline CDR1 and CDR2 sequences are MNHEY and SMNVEV (reference sequence). V lost 7 bases and J 0 bases, leaving 14 bases between the germline ends. The CDR3 DNA reads as TGTGCCAGCACCCACCGCCGAGGGAGCACAGATACGCAGTATTTT. Translated: CASTHRRGSTDTQYF.

This clonotype was counted at least ten times. The genes are TRBV12-3 or TRBV12-4 and TRBJ1-2; weak D call: TRBD1 (6 bases). V was cut by 3 bases and J by 7 bases, with 9 bases left in between. The CDR3 totals 12 residues. The CDR3 region is CASSLGAVGYTF. The CDR3 DNA reads TGTGCCAGCAGTTTGGGGGCAGTTGGCTACACCTTC.

This clonotype came up many times. This chain uses TRBV2 with TRBJ2-6; D unclear. CDR3 length: 15 amino acids. Germline CDR1 SNHLY, CDR2 FYNNEI. Trimming shortened V by 6 bases and J by 4 bases, and 13 bases separated the two germline ends. CDR3 amino acids: CASSATLTGANVLTF. The DNA of the CDR3 is TGTGCCAGCAGCGCCACATTAACAGGGGCCAACGTCCTGACTTTC.

This clonotype was found many times. The CDR3 spells CASSYGFGTSGTEAFF. In nucleotides, the CDR3 is TGTGCCAGCAGTTACGGATTCGGGACGTCGGGCACTGAAGCTTTCTTT. The gene calls are TRBV6-5 and TRBJ1-1, with a possible D match to TRBD1 (5 bases). The ends were cut back, 2 bases at V and 4 bases at J, with 17 bases in the middle. The germline V gene has CDR1 MNHEY and CDR2 SVGAGI. This CDR3 comprises 16 residues.

In this sample, this clonotype turned up many times. The genes are TRBV11-2 and TRBJ1-4, with unresolved D. Per the germline V gene, CDR1 is SGHAT and CDR2 is FQNNGV. Trimming removed 2 bases at V and 3 bases at J, with 7 bases between. The CDR3 contains 14 residues. The CDR3 protein is CASSLSGANEKLFF. The CDR3 region has the DNA TGTGCCAGCAGCTTATCTGGTGCTAATGAAAAACTGTTTTTT.

Of note for this clonotype: The junction does not match germline at one end; this may be a read error. CDR3: CASSFRGGTPLVVF. CDR3 nucleotide sequence: TGTGCCAGCAGCTTTCGGGGGGGGACCCCGCTGGTGGTCTTC. This rearrangement joins TRBV5-4 to TRBJ2-1; 8 nucleotides match TRBD2. CDR3 length: 14 amino acids. Germline V gene lookup returns CDR1 SGHNT and CDR2 YYREEE (reference sequence).

In this sample, this clonotype turned up many times. J is TRBJ2-3 and V is TRBV7-2; tentatively, D is TRBD2 (5 bases). V was shortened by 1 base and J by 2 bases, with 13 bases between the two germline ends. The V gene's germline CDR1 is SGHTA and CDR2 FQGNSA. The CDR3 is 16 amino acids. DNA for the CDR3: TGTGCCAGCAGCTTAGAAAGCGGCAGGATCACAGATACGCAGTATTTT. This gives the protein CASSLESGRITDTQYF. The entire variable domain, with the rest obtained from reference TRBV7-2 and TRBJ2-3, is as follows: GAGVSQSPSNKVTEKGKDVELRCDPISGHTALYWYRQSLGQGLEFLIYFQGNSAPDKSGLPSDRFSAERTGGSVSTLTIQRTQQEDSAVYLCASSLESGRITDTQYFGPGTRLTVL.

The chain links TRBV28 to TRBJ2-2, with 13 bases lining up with TRBD2. The V segment lost 6 bases and the J segment 6 bases; nucleotides outside the gene matches: 10. This CDR3 has 17 residues. Germline CDR1 and CDR2: MDHEN and SYDVKM. The CDR3 DNA sequence: TGTGCCAGCAGGCCGGGACTAGCGGGGCCAGCCGCCGGGGAGCTGTTTTTT. Its protein product is CASRPGLAGPAAGELFF.

In this sample, this clonotype turned up many times. The genes are TRBV7-9 and TRBJ2-7; maybe TRBD2 (5 bases). This CDR3 has 14 residues. Germline V lookup: CDR1 SEHNR, CDR2 FQNEAQ (reference sequence). The ends were cut back, 5 bases at V and 2 bases at J, with 13 bases in the middle. The CDR3: CASSATGIPYEQYF. The CDR3, as DNA: TGTGCCAGCAGCGCCACCGGGATCCCCTACGAGCAGTACTTC.

The table lists this clonotype with a few counts. The chain has TRBV13 and TRBJ2-4; 10 bases fit TRBD1. The V and J ends lost 4 bases and 5 bases, in that order; junction bases with no gene match: 5. Looked up from germline, CDR1 is PRHDT and CDR2 is FYEKMQ (reference sequence). There are 15 residues in the CDR3. CDR3 nucleotide sequence: TGTGCCAGCAGCTCCGGGACAGGGGCCCAAAACATTCAGTACTTC. It specifies CASSSGTGAQNIQYF.

This clonotype has more than one count but fewer than ten. The chain employs TRBV2 and TRBJ1-3; 7 bases are shared with TRBD1. In germline, CDR1 is SNHLY, CDR2 FYNNEI. The CDR3 loop spans 16 amino acids. The junction had 7 bases not matched to a gene; V was cut back by 2 bases and J by 3 bases. CDR3 sequence: CASSEFDRAIGNTIYF. For the CDR3, the DNA is TGTGCCAGCAGTGAATTCGACAGGGCAATTGGAAACACCATATATTTT.

This clonotype occurred many times. The gene calls are TRBV5-1 and TRBJ2-5, with D unclear. Germline V gene lookup returns CDR1 SGHRS and CDR2 YFSETQ. Between the trimmed V and J ends, which lost 4 bases and 4 bases, there was a span of 17 bases. This CDR3 has 15 amino acids. The CDR3 protein is CASSPDDDARETQYF. The CDR3 nucleotides are TGCGCCAGCAGCCCGGACGACGATGCGCGAGAGACCCAGTACTTC.

This clonotype was seen repeatedly, ten times or more. The chain recombines TRBV28 with TRBJ1-2; D is uncertain. The CDR3 runs 12 residues. Germline V gene data show CDR1 as MDHEN and CDR2 as SYDVKM. Trimming took off 5 bases at V and 8 bases at J, with 12 bases between the two ends. CDR3 coding DNA: TGTGCCAGCAGTAAGGCTACTCCCGGCTACACCTTC. It is translated as CASSKATPGYTF.

On this clonotype: One base away lies a much larger clone, so this may be a sequencing read error. The CDR3 loop reads CASSSLGAGVAPGLNIKYF. CDR3 coding DNA: TGCGCCAGCAGCTCCCTAGGGGCGGGAGTCGCTCCGGGTTTAAACATTAAGTACTTC. This rearrangement joins TRBV5-1 to TRBJ2-4; 7 nucleotides line up with TRBD2. The germline V gene encodes CDR1 SGHRS and CDR2 YFSETQ. CDR3 length: 19 amino acids.

This clonotype was observed many times. The J gene is TRBJ1-3, the V gene TRBV6-1; D uncertain. The V and J ends lost 0 bases and 2 bases respectively, with 14 bases between them. The CDR3 covers 17 residues. The germline V gene encodes CDR1 MNHNS and CDR2 SASEGT. The CDR3 here is CASSEALLGITGNTIYF. The CDR3 nucleotides read TGTGCCAGCAGTGAAGCTTTGCTTGGAATTACTGGAAACACCATATATTTT.

In this sample, this clonotype turned up many times. This chain uses TRBV3-1 with TRBJ2-3; D is possibly TRBD2 (5 bases). Germline CDR1 reads LGHDT; CDR2 reads YNNKEL (reference sequence). Trimming took off 3 bases at V and 4 bases at J, with 11 bases between the two ends. The CDR3 is 14 residues long. The DNA of the CDR3 is TGTGCCAGCAGCCACCGGACTCCCCCAGATACGCAGTATTTT. Protein: CASSHRTPPDTQYF.

Ten or more counts support this clonotype. The rearrangement uses TRBV14 and TRBJ2-3, with D maybe TRBD2 (7 bases). Trimming pared 4 bases from V and 4 bases from J, leaving 21 bases between. The V gene's germline CDR1 is SGHDN and CDR2 FVKESK. CDR3 size: 17 residues. CDR3 amino acids: CASSLLRGGGPADTQYF. For the CDR3, the DNA is TGTGCCAGCAGCCTTTTGCGTGGGGGGGGGCCAGCAGATACGCAGTATTTT.

The chain joins TRBV20-1 to TRBJ1-2; 7 nucleotides match TRBD1. Trimming took 5 bases from V and 6 from J; bases not matched to a gene: 3. This CDR3 region has 11 residues. Germline-derived CDR1 and CDR2 are DFQATT and SNEGSKA (reference sequence). The CDR3 sequence: CSARQGNGYTF. CDR3 coding DNA: TGCAGTGCTCGACAGGGAAATGGCTACACCTTC.

This clonotype showed up many times. The chain recombines TRBV6-1 with TRBJ2-3, with a possible D match to TRBD2 (6 bases). The CDR3 extends over 15 amino acids. Germline CDR1 is MNHNS and CDR2 is SASEGT. V was cut by 0 bases and J by 3 bases, with 10 bases left in between. Here the CDR3 reads CASSEAGGLTDTQYF. The CDR3 nucleotides read TGTGCCAGCAGTGAAGCTGGGGGGTTGACAGATACGCAGTATTTT.

This clonotype appeared many times. CDR3 in DNA: TGTGCCAGCAGTATAGGACAGGGGAACTATGGCTACACCTTC. Protein sequence: CASSIGQGNYGYTF. V gene TRBV2 combines with J gene TRBJ1-2; 9 nucleotides align to TRBD1. The CDR3 is 14 amino acids. The germline CDR1 and CDR2 sequences are SNHLY and FYNNEI. V was pared by 5 bases and J by 2 bases, with 3 bases of the junction left unmatched.

This clonotype was recorded many times. The rearrangement joins TRBV5-1 to TRBJ2-5; no clear D. The germline V and J ends were trimmed by 0 bases and 3 bases, with 12 bases remaining between them. Germline V CDR1 and CDR2: SGHRS, YFSETQ. This CDR3 is 15 amino acids long. The DNA for the CDR3 is TGCGCCAGCAGCTTGGGGAAGGGCAGTAAAGAGACCCAGTACTTC. It specifies CASSLGKGSKETQYF.

This clonotype was seen repeatedly, ten times or more. The chain recombines TRBV2 with TRBJ2-3; a weak D match, TRBD1 (5 bases). Germline CDR1 and CDR2: SNHLY and FYNNEI. Trimming pared 3 bases from V and 3 bases from J, leaving 13 bases between. The CDR3 is 15 amino acids. CDR3 DNA sequence: TGTGCCAGCAGTGATCCAGGCAGGGTTACAGATACGCAGTATTTT. Its protein is CASSDPGRVTDTQYF.

This clonotype was seen repeatedly, ten times or more. The chain has TRBV6-1 and TRBJ2-3, with D possibly TRBD1 on 6 matching bases. This CDR3 has 12 amino acids. In germline, CDR1 is MNHNS, CDR2 SASEGT. V was clipped by 2 bases and J by 10 bases, with 10 bases between them. The CDR3 region is CASSESHRAQYF. DNA for the CDR3: TGTGCCAGCAGTGAATCGCACAGGGCGCAGTATTTT.

In its sample, this clonotype was seen a few times. V is TRBV7-2 and J is TRBJ2-1; D is undetermined. V dropped 5 bases and J dropped 2 bases, with 10 bases sitting between them. CDR1 is SGHTA, CDR2 FQGNSA, per germline. This CDR3 comprises 14 residues. The CDR3 nucleotides read TGTGCCAGCAGCCTATCGTCAGCCTACAATGAGCAGTTCTTC. It yields the protein CASSLSSAYNEQFF. The entire variable domain, with the rest obtained from reference TRBV7-2 and TRBJ2-1, is as follows: GAGVSQSPSNKVTEKGKDVELRCDPISGHTALYWYRQSLGQGLEFLIYFQGNSAPDKSGLPSDRFSAERTGGSVSTLTIQRTQQEDSAVYLCASSLSSAYNEQFFGPGTRLTVL.

This clonotype was detected many times. V gene TRBV27 combines with J gene TRBJ2-6, with D tentatively TRBD1 or TRBD2 (6 bases each). Per the germline V gene, CDR1 is MNHEY and CDR2 is SMNVEV (reference sequence). The CDR3 is 15 amino acids. V was cut by 6 bases and J by 4 bases, with 13 bases left in between. CDR3 bases: TGTGCCAGCAGCTTAGGGGGGCTCGGGGCCAACGTCCTGACTTTC. Translating it yields CASSLGGLGANVLTF.

Concerning this clonotype itself: This likely comes from a read error, as the CDR3 has no conserved phenylalanine or tryptophan at its end. The V call is TRBV3-1, the J call TRBJ1-2, with a weak D call TRBD1 (5 bases). V dropped 3 bases and J dropped 7 bases, with 18 bases sitting between them. CDR3 size: 15 residues. CDR1 LGHDT and CDR2 YNNKEL come from the germline V gene (reference sequence). For the CDR3, the DNA is TGTGCCAGCAGCCAGGTTTCGGGGGAAACTGGTGGCTACACCTTA. The encoded protein is CASSQVSGETGGYTL.